Shown below are 26 T cell receptor beta chains from a single sample sequenced in a study of blood T cell repertoires in COVID-19. The method was immunoSEQ multiplex PCR; TCRdb's version includes in-frame clones alone and lacks a portion of them. The data show about 280,000 clones, approximately 88% seen once. The sequenced sample consisted of PBMCs or T cells enriched from blood (not recorded which). The receptor set was obtained from a woman aged 40 to 50 who had recovered from COVID-19.

This chain joins TRBV6-5 and TRBJ1-2, with D perhaps TRBD1 (5 bases). This CDR3 has 14 residues. Germline lookup yields CDR1 MNHEY and CDR2 SVGAGI. The ends were cut back, 6 bases at V and 3 bases at J, with 14 bases in the middle. The CDR3 protein is CASRPQGSDYGYTF. In DNA, the CDR3 is TGTGCCAGCAGACCCCAGGGTTCCGACTATGGCTACACCTTC.

The V and J genes are TRBV11-3 and TRBJ2-7, with 7 bases that match TRBD2. This CDR3 contains 15 residues. CDR1 is SGHNT, CDR2 YENEEA, per germline. Losses at the gene ends were 5 bases for V and 4 bases for J; bases not matched to a gene: 11. The CDR3 DNA is TGTGCCAGCAGCCGGCGGGCCGGGAGGCAATACGAGCAGTACTTC. Its translation is CASSRRAGRQYEQYF.

This chain uses TRBV7-2 with TRBJ2-2; TRBD2 is a possible D gene (5 bases). The V end lost 5 bases, the J end lost 1 base, and 14 bases lay between the germline ends. The CDR3 loop spans 16 amino acids. Germline-derived CDR1 and CDR2 are SGHTA and FQGNSA. In DNA form, the CDR3 reads TGTGCCAGCAGCGAGTACGGGGAGAGGAACACCGGGGAGCTGTTTTTT. Protein product: CASSEYGERNTGELFF.

V and J are TRBV14 and TRBJ2-2; no definite D call. V dropped 4 bases and J dropped 6 bases, with 9 bases sitting between them. The CDR3 is made up of 13 amino acids. The germline V gene has CDR1 SGHDN and CDR2 FVKESK. CDR3 in DNA: TGTGCCAGCAGCCCTCAACCGGCCGGGGAGCTGTTTTTT. This sequence encodes CASSPQPAGELFF.

The J gene is TRBJ1-4, the V gene TRBV21-1; the table's D call, TRBD1, was not checked against the DNA. TRBV21-1 is a recognized pseudogene. The CDR3 sequence is 14 residues long. The CDR3: CASSIAGVNEKLFF. CDR3 nucleotide sequence: TGTGCCAGCAGCATAGCAGGGGTTAATGAAAAACTGTTTTTT.

The V and J genes are TRBV15 and TRBJ1-5; the D gene is possibly TRBD1 (6 bases). Germline CDR1 LNHNV, CDR2 YYDKDF (reference sequence). The V gene lost 3 bases and the J gene lost 1 base, with 10 bases spanning the gap. The length of the CDR3 is 15 residues. The CDR3 sequence: CATSSRTESNQPQHF. The CDR3 DNA is TGTGCCACCAGCAGCAGGACAGAGAGCAATCAGCCCCAGCATTTT.

The gene calls are TRBV5-4 and TRBJ2-1; D is possibly TRBD1 (5 bases). Looked up from germline, CDR1 is SGHNT and CDR2 is YYREEE (reference sequence). Trimming took off 5 bases at V and 3 bases at J, with 12 bases between the two ends. The CDR3 sequence is 14 residues long. CDR3 residues: CASRGGRGYNEQFF. The CDR3 DNA follows: TGTGCCAGCAGGGGCGGTAGGGGCTACAATGAGCAGTTCTTC.

The chain has TRBV12-2 and TRBJ1-1. TRBV12-2 is a listed pseudogene. CDR3 length: 16 amino acids. CDR3 in DNA: TGTGCAAGTCGCCGAGTCGAGGCGAAGGTGAACACTGAAGCTTTCTTT. It is translated as CASRRVEAKVNTEAFF.

V gene TRBV27 combines with J gene TRBJ2-1; D gene uncertain. Per the germline V gene, CDR1 is MNHEY and CDR2 is SMNVEV (reference sequence). V shed 2 bases and J shed 0 bases, with 8 bases lying between them. The CDR3 length is 15 residues. The CDR3 spells CASSLALSSYNEQFF. CDR3 bases: TGTGCCAGCAGTTTAGCACTATCCTCCTACAATGAGCAGTTCTTC.

This chain connects TRBV5-4 to TRBJ2-7, with TRBD2 as a possible D gene (6 bases). CDR1 SGHNT and CDR2 YYREEE come from the germline V gene (reference sequence). This CDR3 is built from 15 residues. The V gene lost 0 bases and the J gene lost 4 bases, with 14 bases spanning the gap. The CDR3 reads CASSLEVAEGYEQYF. Written as DNA, the CDR3 is TGTGCCAGCAGCTTGGAGGTTGCGGAGGGGTACGAGCAGTACTTC.

The table lists this clone with a count of one. This chain connects TRBV2 to TRBJ2-5, with 9 bases fitting TRBD2. This CDR3 spans 14 amino acids. Per the germline V gene, CDR1 is SNHLY and CDR2 is FYNNEI. Trimming took 8 bases from V and 5 from J; bases not matched to a gene: 9. The DNA of the CDR3 is TGTGCCAGCCAGGGACTAGCTGCCATGGAGACCCAGTACTTC. Amino acids: CASQGLAAMETQYF.

This chain connects TRBV27 to TRBJ2-5; 7 nucleotides agree with TRBD1. Unmatched junction bases numbered 10, after V lost 1 base and J lost 5 bases. CDR3 length: 16 amino acids. CDR1 and CDR2 (germline): MNHEY, SMNVEV (reference sequence). CDR3 bases: TGTGCCAGCAGTTTATTCTTCGGTACAGGGGACGAGACCCAGTACTTC. It translates to CASSLFFGTGDETQYF.

The chain carries TRBV27 and TRBJ2-3, with unresolved D. Germline loops: CDR1 MNHEY, CDR2 SMNVEV (reference sequence). Between the trimmed V and J ends, which lost 6 bases and 1 base, there was a span of 11 bases. CDR3 length: 14 amino acids. CDR3 sequence: CASSLLGGTDTQYF. The CDR3 nucleotides are TGTGCCAGCAGCCTCCTAGGCGGCACAGATACGCAGTATTTT.

This clone has just a few counts. The chain employs TRBV5-6 and TRBJ2-2, with 10 bases fitting TRBD2. Germline V lookup: CDR1 SGHDT, CDR2 YYEEEE. Trimming at V came to 6 bases and at J to 6 bases, leaving 20 bases not matched to a gene. This CDR3 region has 19 residues. CDR3 sequence (DNA): TGTGCCAGCATGATCCTGGGTAGCGGGAGGATCGGGCGCGCCGGGGAGCTGTTTTTT. Protein product: CASMILGSGRIGRAGELFF.

The chain joins TRBV7-2 to TRBJ2-5, with 7 bases identical to TRBD2. CDR1 and CDR2 from the germline V gene are SGHTA and FQGNSA. J gave up 8 bases and V 4 bases, and 7 bases lay outside the gene matches. This CDR3 region has 13 residues. The CDR3 loop is CASSSGRLETQYF. The CDR3 DNA sequence: TGTGCCAGCAGCTCCGGGAGGCTTGAAACCCAGTACTTC.

The chain employs TRBV6-5 and TRBJ2-2; tentatively, D is TRBD2 (6 bases). V lost 8 bases, J lost 0 bases, and 13 bases lay in between. Germline V gene sequence: CDR1 MNHEY, CDR2 SVGAGI. The CDR3 length is 15 residues. For the CDR3, the DNA is TGTGCCAGCTCTAGCGCCGGCGCGAACACCGGGGAGCTGTTTTTT. It encodes CASSSAGANTGELFF.

The chain combines TRBV2 with TRBJ2-1; the match to TRBD2 covers 8 bases. Trimming removed 4 bases from V and 4 bases from J; junction bases left unmatched: 3. The V gene's germline CDR1 is SNHLY and CDR2 FYNNEI. This CDR3 spans 14 amino acids. CDR3 sequence (DNA): TGTGCCAGCAGTGGTCGGGAGGGGTACAATGAGCAGTTCTTC. Protein sequence: CASSGREGYNEQFF.

The V call is TRBV28, the J call TRBJ2-1, with a tentative D call TRBD1 (6 bases). Germline loops: CDR1 MDHEN, CDR2 SYDVKM. Trimming took off 10 bases at V and 2 bases at J, with 12 bases between the two ends. This CDR3 has 13 residues. CDR3 protein: CAIKGHTYNEQFF. The CDR3, as DNA: TGTGCCATTAAGGGACACACCTACAATGAGCAGTTCTTC.

This clone was counted once. In DNA, the CDR3 is TGTGCCAGCAGTCGCCCAGCTGGAAACACCATATATTTT. Its translation: CASSRPAGNTIYF. This rearrangement joins TRBV11-2 to TRBJ1-3; D is unclear. CDR1 SGHAT and CDR2 FQNNGV come from the germline V gene. This CDR3 is 13 amino acids long. Deletions cut 6 bases from V and 2 bases from J, with 8 bases between.

This chain connects TRBV5-1 to TRBJ2-7, with D maybe TRBD2 (6 bases). CDR3 size: 16 residues. The V end was cut by 4 bases, the J end by 6 bases, with 23 bases between. Germline loops: CDR1 SGHRS, CDR2 YFSETQ. CDR3 sequence (DNA): TGCGCCAGCAGCCCCGGGACCGGGACTCCCACCCCCGAGCAGTACTTC. Translated, it gives CASSPGTGTPTPEQYF.

The genes are TRBV7-2 and TRBJ2-1, with 10 bases aligning to TRBD2. This CDR3 contains 16 residues. Unmatched junction bases numbered 6, after V lost 0 bases and J lost 7 bases. Germline CDR1 SGHTA, CDR2 FQGNSA. The CDR3 here is CASSLASAGGENEQFF. Written as DNA, the CDR3 is TGTGCCAGCAGCTTAGCTTCAGCGGGAGGGGAGAATGAGCAGTTCTTC.

This chain uses TRBV5-1 with TRBJ1-1, with D uncertain. Trimming took off 4 bases at V and 5 bases at J, with 21 bases between the two ends. The CDR3 totals 16 residues. The germline V gene has CDR1 SGHRS and CDR2 YFSETQ. The CDR3 here is CASSRGRVVEETEAFF. As DNA, the CDR3 is TGCGCCAGCAGCCGCGGCCGAGTTGTGGAGGAGACTGAAGCTTTCTTT.

The chain links TRBV6-5 to TRBJ1-2; no clear D gene. Trimming pared 4 bases from V and 6 bases from J, leaving 9 bases between. Germline CDR1 and CDR2: MNHEY and SVGAGI. The CDR3 is 12 amino acids. The CDR3 loop reads CASSSYSDGYTF. The CDR3 nucleotides read TGTGCCAGCAGTTCCTATAGCGATGGCTACACCTTC.

V usage is TRBV30 and J usage is TRBJ2-4; a weak D match, TRBD2 (5 bases). V lost 6 bases to trimming and J lost 6 bases, with 12 bases between them. The germline CDR1 and CDR2 sequences are GTSNPN and SVGIG (reference sequence). The CDR3 is 12 amino acids. CDR3 in DNA: TGTGCCTGCCGGGGTGATGGAAACATTCAGTACTTC. It specifies CACRGDGNIQYF.

With respect to this clone: The germline gene is not matched at one end of the junction; a read error may be the cause. The rearrangement links TRBV5-4 to TRBJ1-2; a weak D match, TRBD1 (6 bases). Germline lookup yields CDR1 SGHNT and CDR2 YYREEE (reference sequence). CDR3 length: 12 residues. The CDR3 coding sequence is TGTGCCAGCAGCTTGGATAGGGACACGACTGCCTTC. It specifies CASSLDRDTTAF.

The chain couples TRBV2 to TRBJ2-1; 9 nucleotides align to TRBD1. CDR3 length: 14 residues. Germline CDR1 and CDR2: SNHLY and FYNNEI. Trimming at V came to 10 bases and at J to 2 bases, leaving 6 bases not matched to a gene. The CDR3 is CAIQRQGAYNEQFF. The CDR3 DNA is TGTGCCATCCAACGACAGGGGGCCTACAATGAGCAGTTCTTC.